What follows are 32 T cell receptor beta chains derived from one specimen sequenced in a study of response to subunit inactivated influenza vaccine. TCRdb used MiXCR to reprocess the RT-PCR reads, holding one entry per CDR3 protein. The sample contains 500,000 to 600,000 distinct CDR3 sequences, 13% to 15% of which appear only once. Sequencing was performed on PBMCs from blood, taken 11 to 12 days after vaccination. All receptors derive from a man over 45 who received an inactivated influenza vaccine.

The chain is built from TRBV6-2 or TRBV6-3 and TRBJ1-1; D may be TRBD1 (6 bases). V lost 7 bases, J lost 4 bases, and 16 bases lay in between. This CDR3 comprises 14 residues. Looked up from germline, CDR1 is MNHEY and CDR2 is SVGEGT. This CDR3 reads CASMGGGSVTEAFF. The CDR3, as DNA: TGTGCCAGCATGGGGGGCGGTAGTGTCACTGAAGCTTTCTTT.

The rearrangement uses TRBV7-9 and TRBJ2-3; D gene ambiguous. V lost 2 bases to trimming and J lost 4 bases, with 7 bases between them. Germline CDR1 is SEHNR and CDR2 is FQNEAQ (reference sequence). The CDR3 runs 13 residues. CDR3 nucleotide sequence: TGTGCCAGCAGCTTAAACGTCCCAGATACGCAGTATTTT. Its translation is CASSLNVPDTQYF.

The gene calls are TRBV12-3 or TRBV12-4 and TRBJ1-4, with D possibly TRBD1 on 5 matching bases. Trimming stripped 4 bases from V and 8 bases from J, with 17 bases between. CDR3 length: 15 amino acids. CDR3: CASSSTQGLGEKLFF. In nucleotides, the CDR3 is TGTGCCAGCAGTTCTACTCAGGGTTTGGGGGAAAAACTGTTTTTT.

The V call is TRBV5-1, the J call TRBJ2-7; maybe TRBD1 (6 bases). Deletions cut 4 bases from V and 0 bases from J, with 17 bases between. This CDR3 comprises 16 residues. Germline CDR1 is SGHRS and CDR2 is YFSETQ. CDR3 DNA sequence: TGCGCCAGCAGCGGGCCCAGGGGTTACTACTCCTACGAGCAGTACTTC. Encoded protein: CASSGPRGYYSYEQYF.

This clonotype has only a few counts. This chain uses TRBV6-1 with TRBJ2-7, with 7 bases aligning to TRBD1. The CDR3 extends over 15 amino acids. Germline V gene lookup returns CDR1 MNHNS and CDR2 SASEGT. Trimming cost V 4 bases and J 3 bases; bases outside gene matches: 9. CDR3 sequence (DNA): TGTGCCAGCAGTGGTCCCGGGACAGCCTACTACGAGCAGTACTTC. This sequence encodes CASSGPGTAYYEQYF.

This clonotype was recorded a few times. The chain links TRBV12-3 or TRBV12-4 to TRBJ1-3; TRBD1 might be the D (5 bases). This CDR3 has 14 amino acids. Trimming cost V 3 bases and J 3 bases, with 9 bases left between them. CDR3 residues: CASSFGGSGNTIYF. The CDR3 DNA reads TGTGCCAGCAGTTTCGGGGGGAGTGGAAACACCATATATTTT.

This clonotype was picked up one time. An end of the junction differs from the germline gene, which may be a read error. The chain is built from TRBV5-1 and TRBJ2-7, with 7 bases lining up with TRBD1. Germline CDR1 and CDR2: SGHRS and YFSETQ. CDR3 length equals 14 residues. The CDR3, as DNA: TGCGCCAGCAGCTTGGATGTTACAGGGGCCCGAAAGAACTTC. Amino acids: CASSLDVTGARKNF.

J is TRBJ2-6 and V is TRBV7-9; TRBD1 matches 8 bases. The junction had 7 bases not matched to a gene; V was cut back by 6 bases and J by 0 bases. The CDR3 totals 17 residues. Germline V lookup: CDR1 SEHNR, CDR2 FQNEAQ (reference sequence). CDR3 residues: CASRLGQVLSGANVLTF. The DNA for the CDR3 is TGTGCCAGCAGACTGGGACAGGTCCTCTCTGGGGCCAACGTCCTGACTTTC.

This rearrangement joins TRBV28 to TRBJ1-6, with D perhaps matching TRBD1 (5 bases). The CDR3 loop spans 13 amino acids. Germline CDR1 is MDHEN and CDR2 is SYDVKM. The germline V and J ends were trimmed by 6 bases and 8 bases, with 11 bases remaining between them. CDR3 DNA sequence: TGTGCCAGCAGGACAGATGTGGATTCACCCCTCCACTTT. Its translation: CASRTDVDSPLHF. The full variable domain, completed using reference TRBV28 and TRBJ1-6, is DVKVTQSSRYLVKRTGEKVFLECVQDMDHENMFWYRQDPGLGLRLIYFSYDVKMKEKGDIPEGYSVSREKKERFSLILESASTNQTSMYLCASRTDVDSPLHFGNGTRLTVT.

This chain joins TRBV7-2 and TRBJ2-7; a weak D match, TRBD1 (5 bases). Germline assignment: CDR1 SGHTA and CDR2 FQGNSA. The V and J ends lost 0 bases and 3 bases respectively, with 9 bases between them. There are 14 residues in the CDR3. As DNA, the CDR3 is TGTGCCAGCAGCTTAGCGTCCAGGGTCTACGAGCAGTACTTC. This sequence encodes CASSLASRVYEQYF.

This clonotype was seen a handful of times. This rearrangement joins TRBV27 to TRBJ1-4; D is uncertain. Trimming left V 4 bases short and J 8 bases short, with 14 bases between. The CDR3 length is 14 residues. Germline V gives CDR1 MNHEY, CDR2 SMNVEV (reference sequence). The CDR3 nucleotides read TGTGCCAGCAGTTCCATCACCCGCGGGGAAAAACTGTTTTTT. Protein sequence: CASSSITRGEKLFF.

This chain links TRBV12-3 or TRBV12-4 with TRBJ2-1; 9 bases are a match to TRBD2. V lost 0 bases, J lost 7 bases, and 10 bases stayed unmatched. The CDR3 has 17 amino acids. CDR3 sequence (DNA): TGTGCCAGCAGTTTAGCGGGCAGTAGCGGGAGCCGGAATGAGCAGTTCTTC. Translated: CASSLAGSSGSRNEQFF.

This clonotype was detected many times. This chain connects TRBV12-3 or TRBV12-4 to TRBJ2-1; D gene uncertain. V was shortened by 6 bases and J by 0 bases, with 9 bases between the two germline ends. The CDR3 length is 14 residues. In DNA form, the CDR3 reads TGTGCCAGCAGCCACGGTAGCTCCTACAATGAGCAGTTCTTC. This codes for CASSHGSSYNEQFF.

This clonotype has a count of ten or more. This chain links TRBV29-1 with TRBJ2-1; perhaps TRBD2 as D (5 bases). The germline V gene has CDR1 SQVTM and CDR2 ANQGSEA. Trimming shortened V by 4 bases and J by 0 bases, and 19 bases separated the two germline ends. The CDR3 consists of 17 residues. The chain's CDR3 is CSVAGSAKVSSYNEQFF. The CDR3, as DNA: TGCAGCGTTGCGGGTAGCGCTAAAGTCAGCTCCTACAATGAGCAGTTCTTC.

The genes are TRBV13 and TRBJ1-2; D unresolved. Germline-derived CDR1 and CDR2 are PRHDT and FYEKMQ (reference sequence). The CDR3 sequence is 15 residues long. The germline V and J ends were trimmed by 0 bases and 7 bases, with 15 bases remaining between them. The CDR3 here is CASSLGLRPKFGYTF. The CDR3, as DNA: TGTGCCAGCAGCTTAGGTCTCAGACCCAAGTTTGGCTACACCTTC.

This clonotype was detected many times. This sequence joins TRBV7-7 and TRBJ2-2, with 13 nucleotides matching TRBD2. Germline V lookup: CDR1 SSHAT, CDR2 FNYEAQ (reference sequence). The CDR3 loop spans 15 amino acids. The trim removed 5 bases at V and 6 bases at J, leaving 3 bases unmatched. CDR3 sequence reads: CASSLGTSGAGELFF. CDR3 coding DNA: TGTGCCAGCAGCCTGGGGACTAGCGGGGCCGGGGAGCTGTTTTTT.

This clonotype was detected a few times. The genes are TRBV5-1 and TRBJ2-2; D possibly corresponds to TRBD2 (5 bases). The germline gives CDR1 SGHRS, CDR2 YFSETQ. V gave up 8 bases and J gave up 5 bases, with 16 bases separating them. CDR3 size: 14 residues. The CDR3: CASMMGPGTGELFF. DNA of the CDR3: TGCGCCAGTATGATGGGTCCGGGGACCGGGGAGCTGTTTTTT.

V usage is TRBV5-5 and J usage is TRBJ2-5; 10 bases map to TRBD2. Trimming at V came to 5 bases and at J to 1 base, leaving 8 bases not matched to a gene. The CDR3 has 16 residues. Germline lookup yields CDR1 SGHKS and CDR2 YYEKEE (reference sequence). CDR3 amino acids: CASRLPGLATQETQYF. The CDR3 bases are TGTGCCAGCAGACTACCGGGACTAGCGACCCAAGAGACCCAGTACTTC. Drawing the rest from reference TRBV5-5 and TRBJ2-5, the complete variable domain is DAGVTQSPTHLIKTRGQQVTLRCSPISGHKSVSWYQQVLGQGPQFIFQYYEKEERGRGNFPDRFSARQFPNYSSELNVNALLLGDSALYLCASRLPGLATQETQYFGPGTRLLVL.

This clonotype has a handful of counts. This chain connects TRBV30 to TRBJ2-7, with D perhaps TRBD1 or TRBD2 (6 bases each). Trimming removed 5 bases at V and 3 bases at J, with 14 bases between. Germline CDR1 is GTSNPN and CDR2 is SVGIG (reference sequence). The CDR3 is 13 residues long. The CDR3 region is CAWGRGVVYEQYF. The CDR3 region has the DNA TGTGCCTGGGGAAGGGGGGTGGTCTACGAGCAGTACTTC.

This rearrangement joins TRBV25-1 to TRBJ2-5, with 7 bases identical to TRBD1. Germline V gives CDR1 MGHDK, CDR2 SYGVNS. J was trimmed by 0 bases and V by 1 base; bases with no gene match: 11. The CDR3 length is 18 residues. CDR3 coding DNA: TGTGCCAGCAGTGAATTTCGGACAGGCGGCCGTTACCAAGAGACCCAGTACTTC. This translates into CASSEFRTGGRYQETQYF.

This chain connects TRBV10-3 to TRBJ1-4; D remains unclear. V lost 2 bases and J 5 bases, leaving 12 bases between the germline ends. The CDR3 has 15 residues. Per germline, CDR1 ENHRY and CDR2 SYGVKD. CDR3 sequence (DNA): TGTGCCATCAGTGAGGCCCCGGAAAAGAATGAAAAACTGTTTTTT. Protein product: CAISEAPEKNEKLFF.

There are a few counts of this clonotype. This chain links TRBV9 with TRBJ2-3, with 10 bases fitting TRBD2. In germline, CDR1 is SGDLS, CDR2 YYNGEE. V lost 0 bases and J lost 4; bases outside the gene matches: 5. The CDR3 has 16 residues. CDR3 in amino acids: CASSVGIAGGSDTQYF. CDR3 nucleotide sequence: TGTGCCAGCAGCGTAGGCATAGCGGGAGGTTCAGATACGCAGTATTTT.

At least ten counts were recorded for this clonotype. The V gene is TRBV18, the J gene TRBJ2-7; 10 nucleotides line up with TRBD2. Germline CDR1 and CDR2: KGHSH and LQKENI. Losses at the gene ends were 2 bases for V and 1 base for J; bases not matched to a gene: 2. This CDR3 comprises 15 residues. The CDR3 nucleotides are TGTGCCAGCTCACCAGGGACTAGCGCATCCTACGAGCAGTACTTC. Protein sequence: CASSPGTSASYEQYF.

There are a few counts of this clonotype. V usage is TRBV15 and J usage is TRBJ1-4; possible D gene TRBD1, 5 bases. The germline CDR1 and CDR2 sequences are LNHNV and YYDKDF (reference sequence). The CDR3 has 14 amino acids. Between the trimmed V and J ends, which lost 0 bases and 8 bases, there was a span of 10 bases. The CDR3 nucleotides read TGTGCCACCAGCAGAGACAGGGCGGTCGAAAAACTGTTTTTT. Its translation is CATSRDRAVEKLFF. The full variable domain, with the rest looked up from reference TRBV15 and TRBJ1-4, is DAMVIQNPRYQVTQFGKPVTLSCSQTLNHNVMYWYQQKSSQAPKLLFHYYDKDFNNEADTPDNFQSRRPNTSFCFLDIRSPGLGDTAMYLCATSRDRAVEKLFFGSGTQLSVL.

The sample holds a few counts of this clonotype. The V call is TRBV11-2, the J call TRBJ2-6; no reliable D call. Germline CDR1 is SGHAT and CDR2 is FQNNGV. V was trimmed by 4 bases and J by 0 bases, leaving 16 bases between them. The CDR3 is 18 amino acids. The CDR3 is CASSSIPDTSSGANVLTF. CDR3 DNA sequence: TGTGCCAGCAGCTCAATTCCAGACACCAGCTCTGGGGCCAACGTCCTGACTTTC.

The table lists this clonotype with a few counts. CDR3 bases: TGTGCCAGCAGCCCCCAGGGGGGTATTGGGGCCAACGTCCTGACTTTC. Translation: CASSPQGGIGANVLTF. The gene calls are TRBV27 and TRBJ2-6; weak D call: TRBD1 (7 bases). Germline CDR1 is MNHEY and CDR2 is SMNVEV (reference sequence). The length of the CDR3 is 16 residues. Trimming pared 6 bases from V and 3 bases from J, leaving 15 bases between.

J is TRBJ2-1 and V is TRBV19; 9 bases are shared with TRBD2. The junction had 7 bases not matched to a gene; V was cut back by 4 bases and J by 6 bases. This CDR3 spans 15 amino acids. Germline V gene sequence: CDR1 LNHDA, CDR2 SQIVND (reference sequence). CDR3 bases: TGTGCCAGTAGTAACCCGGGACTAGCACCCAATGAGCAGTTCTTC. The encoded protein is CASSNPGLAPNEQFF.

The CDR3 bases are TGTGCCAGCAGCTCGGGACGTCGGAACACTGAAGCTTTCTTT. Translated: CASSSGRRNTEAFF. The chain employs TRBV13 and TRBJ1-1, with D perhaps matching TRBD1 (5 bases). V lost 4 bases, J lost 1 base, and 10 bases lay in between. Germline V CDR1 and CDR2: PRHDT, FYEKMQ (reference sequence). CDR3 length equals 14 residues. The entire variable domain, with the rest obtained from reference TRBV13 and TRBJ1-1, is as follows: AAGVIQSPRHLIKEKRETATLKCYPIPRHDTVYWYQQGPGQDPQFLISFYEKMQSDKGSIPDRFSAQQFSDYHSELNMSSLELGDSALYFCASSSGRRNTEAFFGQGTRLTVV.

This sequence joins TRBV10-3 and TRBJ2-1; 9 bases match TRBD2. The CDR3 has 14 amino acids. Germline assignment: CDR1 ENHRY and CDR2 SYGVKD. Trimming removed 6 bases from V and 6 bases from J; junction bases left unmatched: 6. The CDR3 DNA reads as TGTGCCATCAGACCATGGCGGGAGGGCAATGAGCAGTTCTTC. This encodes CAIRPWREGNEQFF.

This clonotype showed up just a few times. The chain joins TRBV29-1 to TRBJ2-1; 9 bases agree with TRBD2. Germline V gene sequence: CDR1 SQVTM, CDR2 ANQGSEA. J lost 6 bases, V lost 8 bases, and 11 bases had no gene match. The CDR3 covers 14 residues. The CDR3 DNA reads TGCAGCTCGCCGGGACTAGCAAGTCGCAATGAGCAGTTCTTC. Translation gives CSSPGLASRNEQFF.

This clonotype was seen a handful of times. The gene calls are TRBV29-1 and TRBJ2-3; D possibly corresponds to TRBD2 (7 bases). The V end lost 5 bases, the J end lost 3 bases, and 12 bases lay between the germline ends. The germline CDR1 and CDR2 sequences are SQVTM and ANQGSEA. This CDR3 is built from 13 residues. CDR3 sequence: CSVWEGGTDTQYF. In DNA, the CDR3 is TGCAGCGTTTGGGAGGGGGGTACAGATACGCAGTATTTT.

The genes are TRBV28 and TRBJ2-1; 13 bases match TRBD2. The CDR3 runs to 19 residues. Per germline, CDR1 MDHEN and CDR2 SYDVKM. V dropped 8 bases and J dropped 4; count of bases not matched to a gene: 17. The CDR3 protein is CASGVTGLAGIVGYNEQFF. The CDR3 DNA reads as TGTGCCAGCGGGGTGACGGGACTAGCGGGGATTGTGGGGTACAATGAGCAGTTCTTC.